The TCR beta chain described here comes from a study of Ad26.COV2.S vaccination and SARS-CoV-2 variants. The treatment here: around 19 received Ad26.COV2.S at low or high dose, single or two shots; several received placebo; per-sample allocation not given. Following the first vaccine or placebo injection, samples were taken on day 63. Germline V gene data show CDR1 as LGHNA and CDR2 as YSLEER. The CDR3 runs to 14 residues. With 1 base removed from V and 6 bases from J, the gap between germline ends came to 12 bases. Assay: immunoSEQ multiplex PCR; the TCRdb copy retains only in-frame clones and omits some. The sample holds around 400,000 clones, 83% seen once.

This TCR derives from a person between 18 and 59 years old who received the Ad26.COV2.S COVID-19 vaccine or a placebo. The sample consisted of peripheral blood, taken in a trial of Ad26.COV2.S vaccine versus placebo. The chain recombines TRBV4-3 with TRBJ1-1; D may be TRBD1 (5 bases). The CDR3 protein is CASSQVGGGSEAFF. CDR3 nucleotides: TGCGCCAGCAGCCAAGTTGGGGGTGGCTCTGAAGCTTTCTTT.